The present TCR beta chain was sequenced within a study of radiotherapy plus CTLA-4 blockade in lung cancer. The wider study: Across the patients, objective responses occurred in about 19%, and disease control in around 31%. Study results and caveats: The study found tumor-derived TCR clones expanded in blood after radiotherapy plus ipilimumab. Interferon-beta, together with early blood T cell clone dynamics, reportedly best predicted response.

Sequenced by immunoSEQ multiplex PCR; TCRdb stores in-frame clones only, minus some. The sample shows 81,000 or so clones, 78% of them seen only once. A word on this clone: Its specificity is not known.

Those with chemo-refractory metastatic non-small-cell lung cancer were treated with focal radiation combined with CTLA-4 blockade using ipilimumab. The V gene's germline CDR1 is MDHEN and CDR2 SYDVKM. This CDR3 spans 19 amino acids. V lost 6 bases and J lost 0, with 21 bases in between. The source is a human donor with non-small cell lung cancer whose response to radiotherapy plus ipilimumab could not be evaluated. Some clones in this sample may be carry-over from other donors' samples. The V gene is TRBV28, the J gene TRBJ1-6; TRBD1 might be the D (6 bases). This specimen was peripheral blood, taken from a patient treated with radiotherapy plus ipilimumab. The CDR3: CASRRQAAVGPSYNSPLHF. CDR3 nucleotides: TGTGCCAGCAGGCGACAGGCGGCTGTAGGCCCCTCCTATAATTCACCCCTCCACTTT.